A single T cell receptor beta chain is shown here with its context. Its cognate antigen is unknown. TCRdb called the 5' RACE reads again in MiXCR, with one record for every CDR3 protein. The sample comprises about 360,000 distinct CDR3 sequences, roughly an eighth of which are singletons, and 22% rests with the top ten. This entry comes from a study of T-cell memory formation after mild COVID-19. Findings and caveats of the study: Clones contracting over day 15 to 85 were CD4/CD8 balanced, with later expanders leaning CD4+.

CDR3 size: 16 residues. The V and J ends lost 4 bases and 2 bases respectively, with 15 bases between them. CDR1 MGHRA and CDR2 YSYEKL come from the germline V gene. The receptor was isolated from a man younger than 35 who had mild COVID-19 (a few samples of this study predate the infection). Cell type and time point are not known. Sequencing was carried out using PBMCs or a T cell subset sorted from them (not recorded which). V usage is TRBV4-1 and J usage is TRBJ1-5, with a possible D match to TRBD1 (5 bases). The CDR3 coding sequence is TGCGCCAGCAGCCCCTTCTCTACAGGCCGCAATCAGCCCCAGCATTTT. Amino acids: CASSPFSTGRNQPQHF.